What follows are 5 T cell receptor beta chains derived from one specimen sequenced in a study of T-cell memory formation after mild COVID-19. TCRdb recomputed calls from the 5' RACE reads with MiXCR, one row per CDR3 protein. The table has 450,000 to 650,000 distinct CDR3 sequences, more than 15% seen once; the top ten hold 12%. Sequenced material: PBMCs or a T cell subset sorted from them (not recorded which). Receptor source: an adult woman who had mild COVID-19 (a few samples of this study predate the infection). Cell type and time point are not known.

The V gene is TRBV5-6, the J gene TRBJ1-2; perhaps TRBD1 as D (5 bases). The CDR3 is made up of 13 amino acids. CDR1 and CDR2 (germline): SGHDT, YYEEEE. The V end lost 0 bases, the J end lost 6 bases, and 9 bases lay between the germline ends. The CDR3 reads CASSLGRTNGYTF. The CDR3 coding sequence is TGTGCCAGCAGCTTGGGGCGGACAAATGGCTACACCTTC.

This clonotype was detected a few times. V and J are TRBV7-2 and TRBJ2-3, with TRBD2 matching 11 bases. V lost 1 base, J lost 4 bases, and 7 bases stayed unmatched. Germline assignment: CDR1 SGHTA and CDR2 FQGNSA. This CDR3 region has 17 residues. CDR3 region: CASSLDLLAGGPDTQYF. The CDR3, as DNA: TGTGCCAGCAGCTTAGATTTGCTAGCGGGAGGCCCAGATACGCAGTATTTT.

In the case of this clonotype: Sequence at one end of the junction differs from germline and may be a read error. The V and J genes are TRBV6-6 and TRBJ1-2; unclear D gene. Germline V CDR1 and CDR2: MNHNY, SVGAGI (reference sequence). There are 13 residues in the CDR3. The CDR3 nucleotides are TGTGCCAGCAGTATTCCGGGCAACTATGGCTGCACCTTC. It specifies CASSIPGNYGCTF.

This clonotype was found a few times. The chain employs TRBV24-1 and TRBJ1-1; D may be TRBD1 (5 bases). The CDR3 spans 13 residues. Germline V gene lookup returns CDR1 KGHDR and CDR2 SFDVKD. V was trimmed by 6 bases and J by 8 bases, leaving 15 bases between them. As DNA, the CDR3 is TGTGCCACCAGTTTGACAGATGTTTCGGAAGCTTTCTTT. This encodes CATSLTDVSEAFF.

This clonotype turned up a few times. The V call is TRBV25-1, the J call TRBJ2-1; 11 bases line up with TRBD2. After removal of 7 bases from V and 0 bases from J, the junction contained 11 bases not matched to a gene. The CDR3 runs to 18 residues. Germline values: CDR1 MGHDK, CDR2 SYGVNS. The CDR3 nucleotides are TGTGCCAGCAATCCTAGCGGGGGGTACTATAGCTCCTACAATGAGCAGTTCTTC. Its protein product is CASNPSGGYYSSYNEQFF.